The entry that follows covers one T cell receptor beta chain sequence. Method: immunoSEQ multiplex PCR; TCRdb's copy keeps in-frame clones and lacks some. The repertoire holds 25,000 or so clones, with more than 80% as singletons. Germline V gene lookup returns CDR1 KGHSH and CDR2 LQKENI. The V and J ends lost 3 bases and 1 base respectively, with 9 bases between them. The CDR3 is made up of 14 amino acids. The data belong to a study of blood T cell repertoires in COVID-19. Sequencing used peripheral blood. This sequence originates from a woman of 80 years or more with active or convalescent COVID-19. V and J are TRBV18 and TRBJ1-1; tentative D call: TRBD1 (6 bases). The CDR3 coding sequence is TGTGCCAGCTCACCGCAACAGGGGAACACTGAAGCTTTCTTT. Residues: CASSPQQGNTEAFF.